The 25 T cell receptor beta chains reported below all come from one sample, sequenced in a study of T cells expressing NK-cell markers. TCRdb re-called the 5' RACE reads; every CDR3 protein appears as one record, without DNA. Its listing shows 500,000 to 700,000 distinct CDR3 sequences. The sample was blood T cells: a sorted CD56 or NKG2C T cell subset, CD4+ or CD8+ T cells, or bulk PBMC T cells (not recorded which). These receptors came from a man younger than 35 in good health.

This CDR3 is CASSGGNLVGDEQYF. The rearrangement links TRBV7-9 to TRBJ2-7; TCRdb's D call of TRBD2 is untestable without DNA. The V gene's germline CDR1 is SEHNR and CDR2 FQNEAQ (reference sequence). The CDR3 runs 15 residues.

The J gene is TRBJ2-7, the V gene TRBV28; with no DNA, the TCRdb D assignment of TRBD1 cannot be verified. Germline CDR1 and CDR2: MDHEN and SYDVKM. The CDR3 is 15 amino acids. The CDR3 region is CASSFRGLSSYEQYF. Combining the CDR3 with reference TRBV28 and TRBJ2-7 gives the whole variable domain DVKVTQSSRYLVKRTGEKVFLECVQDMDHENMFWYRQDPGLGLRLIYFSYDVKMKEKGDIPEGYSVSREKKERFSLILESASTNQTSMYLCASSFRGLSSYEQYFGPGTRLTVT.

This chain connects TRBV12-3 or TRBV12-4 to TRBJ2-2; the TCRdb D gene call, TRBD2, has no DNA to confirm it. CDR3 length equals 16 residues. This chain's CDR3 is CASSTGTSGGVGELFF.

V is TRBV5-6 and J is TRBJ2-5; no DNA is available, so the TRBD1 call from TCRdb remains unchecked. CDR1 and CDR2 (germline): SGHDT, YYEEEE. The CDR3 has 15 residues. This CDR3 reads CASSWGTGPQETQYF.

The chain couples TRBV19 to TRBJ2-5; the TCRdb call, TRBD2, lacks DNA for checking. Germline V lookup: CDR1 LNHDA, CDR2 SQIVND (reference sequence). CDR3 length equals 13 residues. This chain's CDR3 is CASTNTEGPPQYF.

This chain connects TRBV20-1 to TRBJ1-4; no DNA is available, so the TRBD1 call from TCRdb remains unchecked. There are 14 residues in the CDR3. CDR1 and CDR2 (germline): DFQATT, SNEGSKA (reference sequence). CDR3 sequence reads: CSARVRQVNEKLFF.

This chain uses TRBV5-6 with TRBJ2-7; absent DNA, TCRdb's TRBD1 call cannot be checked. The CDR3 contains 14 residues. Germline V gene lookup returns CDR1 SGHDT and CDR2 YYEEEE. The CDR3 is CASSPPDSPYEQYF.

This sequence joins TRBV4-2 and TRBJ2-1. The CDR3 runs to 15 residues. The germline CDR1 and CDR2 sequences are LGHNA and YNFKEQ. The CDR3: CASSPNKFGVGEQFF.

The chain combines TRBV4-2 with TRBJ2-1; TCRdb's D call, TRBD2, is unchecked because there is no DNA. This CDR3 contains 13 residues. Germline lookup yields CDR1 LGHNA and CDR2 YNFKEQ. The CDR3 spells CASSQDRGGEQFF.

The chain links TRBV5-1 to TRBJ2-5. Per germline, CDR1 SGHRS and CDR2 YFSETQ. The length of the CDR3 is 15 residues. CDR3 residues: CASSWRFKLQETQYF.

The rearrangement uses TRBV5-7 and TRBJ1-2; TCRdb's D call, TRBD1, is unchecked because there is no DNA. TRBV5-7 is annotated as an ORF whose role is uncertain. CDR3 size: 15 residues. This CDR3 reads CASSVVTGANYGYTF.

This chain links TRBV30 with TRBJ2-3; there is no DNA to check the TCRdb D call of TRBD1. This CDR3 comprises 14 residues. Germline V lookup: CDR1 GTSNPN, CDR2 SVGIG (reference sequence). CDR3 protein: CAWSDLGQGDTQYF. Variable domain in full (rest from reference TRBV30 and TRBJ2-3): SQTIHQWPATLVQPVGSPLSLECTVEGTSNPNLYWYRQAAGRGLQLLFYSVGIGQISSEVPQNLSASRPQDRQFILSSKKLLLSDSGFYLCAWSDLGQGDTQYFGPGTRLTVL.

The V call is TRBV7-9, the J call TRBJ2-4; the TRBD1 assignment by TCRdb is unverifiable without DNA. This CDR3 is 15 amino acids long. In germline, CDR1 is SEHNR, CDR2 FQNEAQ (reference sequence). The chain's CDR3 is CASSTGTGPGDIQYF.

CDR3 residues: CASSPRQTGELFF. The chain joins TRBV12-3 or TRBV12-4 to TRBJ2-2; with no DNA, the TCRdb D assignment of TRBD1 cannot be verified. The CDR3 spans 13 residues.

The chain employs TRBV6-5 and TRBJ2-3. The germline CDR1 and CDR2 sequences are MNHEY and SVGAGI. This CDR3 is 14 amino acids long. The CDR3 reads CASSFLGSLATQYF.

The V gene is TRBV20-1, the J gene TRBJ2-2. The CDR3 is 15 amino acids. CDR1 DFQATT and CDR2 SNEGSKA come from the germline V gene (reference sequence). The CDR3 region is CSAQTKWRNTGELFF.

V gene TRBV11-1 combines with J gene TRBJ2-5; absent DNA, TCRdb's TRBD1 call cannot be checked. The germline CDR1 and CDR2 sequences are SGHAT and FQDESV (reference sequence). This CDR3 is built from 15 residues. CDR3 protein: CASRQGARKEETQYF.

The chain couples TRBV20-1 to TRBJ1-5; without DNA, the TCRdb call of TRBD1 cannot be checked. The V gene's germline CDR1 is DFQATT and CDR2 SNEGSKA (reference sequence). This CDR3 comprises 13 residues. The CDR3 loop reads CSAPDRSHQPQHF.

This sequence joins TRBV25-1 and TRBJ2-1. The length of the CDR3 is 12 residues. CDR1 and CDR2 (germline): MGHDK, SYGVNS. The CDR3 sequence is CASSEPDRGQFF.

The chain is built from TRBV5-1 and TRBJ2-5; no DNA is available, so the TRBD2 call from TCRdb remains unchecked. The germline gives CDR1 SGHRS, CDR2 YFSETQ. The CDR3 is 17 amino acids. CDR3 amino acids: CASSSPLKSGLPETQYF.

J is TRBJ2-2 and V is TRBV29-1. Per the germline V gene, CDR1 is SQVTM and CDR2 is ANQGSEA. The CDR3 consists of 15 residues. The CDR3 reads CSVESDLPNTGELFF.

The chain has TRBV7-2 and TRBJ2-7; the TCRdb call, TRBD2, lacks DNA for checking. CDR3 length: 15 residues. The germline V gene has CDR1 SGHTA and CDR2 FQGNSA. CDR3 region: CASRLSGIGGREQYF.

CDR3 residues: CASSWSQRGHYEQYF. The V call is TRBV12-3 or TRBV12-4, the J call TRBJ2-7; checking the TCRdb D call of TRBD1 is not possible without DNA. There are 15 residues in the CDR3.

Here the CDR3 reads CASSPIQAGYNEQFF. The J gene is TRBJ2-1, the V gene TRBV18. Germline V gives CDR1 KGHSH, CDR2 LQKENI. This CDR3 has 15 amino acids.

The V gene is TRBV7-3, the J gene TRBJ2-1; TCRdb returns TRBD1, unconfirmable since there is no DNA. The CDR3 is made up of 16 amino acids. Germline CDR1 SGHTA, CDR2 FQGTGA. CDR3 region: CASSLERQGGYNEQFF.